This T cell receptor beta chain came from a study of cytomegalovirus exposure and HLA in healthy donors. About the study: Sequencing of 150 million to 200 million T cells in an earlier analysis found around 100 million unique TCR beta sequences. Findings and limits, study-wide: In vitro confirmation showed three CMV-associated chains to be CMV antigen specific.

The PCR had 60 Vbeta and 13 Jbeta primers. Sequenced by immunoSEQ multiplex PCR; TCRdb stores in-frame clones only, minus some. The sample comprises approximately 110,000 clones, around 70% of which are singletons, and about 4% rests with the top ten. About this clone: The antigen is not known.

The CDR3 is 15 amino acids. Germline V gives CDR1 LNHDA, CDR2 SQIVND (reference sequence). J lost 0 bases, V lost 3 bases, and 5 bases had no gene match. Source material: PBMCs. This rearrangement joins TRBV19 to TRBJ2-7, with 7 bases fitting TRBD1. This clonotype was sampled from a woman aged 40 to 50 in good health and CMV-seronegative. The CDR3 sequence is CASSMRGPGSYEQYF. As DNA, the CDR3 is TGTGCCAGTAGTATGAGGGGGCCCGGCTCCTACGAGCAGTACTTC.